This TCR beta chain appears in the sequencing data of a study of vaccination and CD4 T cells after COVID-19. Study background: The convalescents were made up of six males and four females, two of whom were Hispanic.

This clonotype was detected a few times. The target antigen is unknown. Treatment here: approximately 10-day PBMC culture with coronavirus spike peptide pools or control peptides (ViraFEST assay). CD4+ T-cell collection from the unexposed donor predated the COVID-19 pandemic (2011-2018). With fresh IL-2 medium, half the medium was replaced on days 3 and 7. Sequenced with the Oncomine TCR Beta short-read assay was DNA taken from cultured CD4+ T cells. Scientists extracted genomic DNA from CD4+ T cells grown in culture. Each CDR3 protein is one row after TCRdb ran MiXCR on the PCR reads. Of 9,500 to 12,000 distinct CDR3 sequences listed, 30% to 45% are singletons. This receptor was identified in a human donor in good health. The material sequenced was CD4+ T cells from blood, cultured in vitro.

The CDR3 region is CASSLVGVRSYNEQFF. CDR3 in DNA: TGTGCCAGCAGCTTAGTGGGGGTACGCTCCTACAATGAGCAGTTCTTC. The chain is built from TRBV7-9 and TRBJ2-1, with D possibly called TRBD1 or TRBD2 (5 bases each). The ends were cut back, 1 base at V and 0 bases at J, with 10 bases in the middle. Looked up from germline, CDR1 is SEHNR and CDR2 is FQNEAQ (reference sequence). CDR3 length equals 16 residues.